This T cell receptor beta chain was documented in a study of identical twins. Study-wide results and limits: Abundant beta clonotypes from cord blood bore fewer insertions; memory repertoires lacked this pattern.

This CDR3 has 14 amino acids. The germline CDR1 and CDR2 sequences are ENHRY and SYGVKD. V lost 2 bases and J lost 12, with 17 bases in between. This clonotype was counted at least ten times. Its antigen is undetermined. TCRdb reprocessed the 5' RACE reads via MiXCR and lists one record per CDR3 protein. The sample holds 250,000 or so distinct CDR3 sequences; approximately 8.3% are singletons and the top ten take less than 4%. There were only healthy Caucasians among the donors. The same sample was also used in a study of yellow fever vaccine responses in identical twins.

What was sequenced was CD8+ T cells sorted from blood. The genes are TRBV10-3 and TRBJ2-1, with unresolved D. The TCR sequence derives from a woman in her late teens or twenties in good health. Here the CDR3 reads CAISEGDLLGGQFF. CDR3 sequence (DNA): TGTGCCATCAGTGAGGGGGATCTGTTAGGTGGGCAGTTCTTC.